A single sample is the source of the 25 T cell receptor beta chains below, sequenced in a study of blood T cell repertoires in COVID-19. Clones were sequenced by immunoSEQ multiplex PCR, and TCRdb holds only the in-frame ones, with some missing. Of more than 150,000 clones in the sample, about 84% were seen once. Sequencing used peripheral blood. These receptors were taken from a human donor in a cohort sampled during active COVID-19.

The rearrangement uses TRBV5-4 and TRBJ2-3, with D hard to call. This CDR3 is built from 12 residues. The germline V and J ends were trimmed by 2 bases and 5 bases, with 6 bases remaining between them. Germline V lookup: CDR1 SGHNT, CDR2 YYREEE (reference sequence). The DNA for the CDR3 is TGTGCCAGCAGCTTACTCCGAGATACGCAGTATTTT. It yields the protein CASSLLRDTQYF.

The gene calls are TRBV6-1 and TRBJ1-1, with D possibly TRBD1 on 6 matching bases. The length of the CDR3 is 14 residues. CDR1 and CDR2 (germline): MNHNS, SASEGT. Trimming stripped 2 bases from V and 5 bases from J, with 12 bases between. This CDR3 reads CASSERGQWTEAFF. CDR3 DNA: TGTGCCAGCAGTGAAAGGGGACAATGGACTGAAGCTTTCTTT.

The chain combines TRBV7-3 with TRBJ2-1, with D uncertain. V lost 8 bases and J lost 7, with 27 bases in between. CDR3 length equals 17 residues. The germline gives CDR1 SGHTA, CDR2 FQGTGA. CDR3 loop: CASGFPRSGGLSNEQFF. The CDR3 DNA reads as TGTGCCAGCGGATTCCCTAGGAGTGGTGGGTTATCAAATGAGCAGTTCTTC.

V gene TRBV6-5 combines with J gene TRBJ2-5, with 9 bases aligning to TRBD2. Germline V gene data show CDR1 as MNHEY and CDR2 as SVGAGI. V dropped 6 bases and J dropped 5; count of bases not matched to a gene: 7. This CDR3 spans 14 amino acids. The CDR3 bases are TGTGCCAGCAGGACGGGACTAGCTAGCGAGACCCAGTACTTC. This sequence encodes CASRTGLASETQYF.

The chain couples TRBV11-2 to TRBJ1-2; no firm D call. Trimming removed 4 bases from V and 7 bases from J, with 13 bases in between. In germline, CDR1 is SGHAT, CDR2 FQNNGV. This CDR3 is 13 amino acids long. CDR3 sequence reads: CASSSPGGSGYTF. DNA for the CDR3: TGTGCCAGCAGCTCCCCAGGCGGGAGTGGCTACACCTTC.

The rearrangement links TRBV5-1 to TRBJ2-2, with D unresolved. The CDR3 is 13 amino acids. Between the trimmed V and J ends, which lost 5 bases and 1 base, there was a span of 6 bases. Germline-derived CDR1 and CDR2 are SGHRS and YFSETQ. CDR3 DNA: TGCGCCAGCAGTGCACAGAACACCGGGGAGCTGTTTTTT. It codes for CASSAQNTGELFF.

CDR3 in amino acids: CASSEVGRGQGPEAFF. Here the CDR3 DNA reads TGTGCCAGCAGTGAAGTTGGGAGAGGACAGGGCCCTGAAGCTTTCTTT. The gene calls are TRBV6-1 and TRBJ1-1; 8 positions agree with TRBD1. V lost 1 base and J lost 6; bases outside the gene matches: 10. The CDR3 has 16 amino acids. CDR1 is MNHNS, CDR2 SASEGT, per germline.

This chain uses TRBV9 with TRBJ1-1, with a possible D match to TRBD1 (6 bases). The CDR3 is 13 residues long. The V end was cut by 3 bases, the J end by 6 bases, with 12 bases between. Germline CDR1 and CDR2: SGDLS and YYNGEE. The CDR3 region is CASSARGWSEAFF. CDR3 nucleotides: TGTGCCAGCAGCGCCAGGGGCTGGTCTGAAGCTTTCTTT.

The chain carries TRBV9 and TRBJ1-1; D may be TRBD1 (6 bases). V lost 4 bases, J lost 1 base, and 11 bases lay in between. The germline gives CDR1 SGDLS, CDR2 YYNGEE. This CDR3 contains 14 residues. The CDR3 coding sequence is TGTGCCAGCAGCCCGGGGGGGCGGAACACTGAAGCTTTCTTT. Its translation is CASSPGGRNTEAFF.

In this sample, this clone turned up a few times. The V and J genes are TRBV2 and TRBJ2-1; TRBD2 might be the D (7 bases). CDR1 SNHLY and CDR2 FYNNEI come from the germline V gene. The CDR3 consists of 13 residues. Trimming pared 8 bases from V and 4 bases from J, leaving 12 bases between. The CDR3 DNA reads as TGTGCCAGCTCGGGGGGCGGGTACAATGAGCAGTTCTTC. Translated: CASSGGGYNEQFF.

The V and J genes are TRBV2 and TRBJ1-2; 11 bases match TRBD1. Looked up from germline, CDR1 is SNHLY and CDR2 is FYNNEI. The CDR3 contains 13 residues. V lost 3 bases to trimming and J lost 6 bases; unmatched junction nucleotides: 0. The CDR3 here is CASSEDRGHGYTF. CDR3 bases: TGTGCCAGCAGTGAGGACAGGGGGCATGGCTACACCTTC.

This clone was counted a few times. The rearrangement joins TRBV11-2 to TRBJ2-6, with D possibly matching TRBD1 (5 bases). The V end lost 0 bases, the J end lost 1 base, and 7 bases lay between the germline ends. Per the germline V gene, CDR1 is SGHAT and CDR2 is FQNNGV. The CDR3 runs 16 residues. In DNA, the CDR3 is TGTGCCAGCAGCTTAGAGGGGCGGTCTGGGGCCAACGTCCTGACTTTC. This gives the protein CASSLEGRSGANVLTF.

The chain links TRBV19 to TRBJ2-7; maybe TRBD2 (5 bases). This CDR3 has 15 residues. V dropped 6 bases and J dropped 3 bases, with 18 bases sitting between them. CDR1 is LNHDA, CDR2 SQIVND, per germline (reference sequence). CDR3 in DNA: TGTGCCAGTAGGCTCATCGGCGGGCAGAACTACGAGCAGTACTTC. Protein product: CASRLIGGQNYEQYF.

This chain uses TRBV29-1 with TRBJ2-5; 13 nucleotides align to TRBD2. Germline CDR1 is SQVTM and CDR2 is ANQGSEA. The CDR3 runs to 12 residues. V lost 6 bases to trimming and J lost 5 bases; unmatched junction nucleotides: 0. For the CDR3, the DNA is TGCAGCGTGACTAGCGGGGGGGAGACCCAGTACTTC. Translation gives CSVTSGGETQYF.

The CDR3 is CASSLSIGQGDEQYF. Written as DNA, the CDR3 is TGTGCCAGCAGTTTATCGATTGGACAGGGAGACGAGCAGTACTTC. This chain joins TRBV27 and TRBJ2-7; 8 bases map to TRBD1. Germline CDR1 reads MNHEY; CDR2 reads SMNVEV (reference sequence). The trim removed 0 bases at V and 5 bases at J, leaving 6 bases unmatched. The CDR3 has 15 amino acids.

CDR3: CASSPGTFLRPQHF. The CDR3, as DNA: TGTGCCAGCAGCCCCGGGACATTTTTGCGGCCCCAGCATTTT. The chain couples TRBV7-2 to TRBJ1-5; a possible D gene is TRBD1 (6 bases). From germline, CDR1 is SGHTA and CDR2 FQGNSA. V was cut by 5 bases and J by 9 bases, with 17 bases left in between. The CDR3 has 14 residues.

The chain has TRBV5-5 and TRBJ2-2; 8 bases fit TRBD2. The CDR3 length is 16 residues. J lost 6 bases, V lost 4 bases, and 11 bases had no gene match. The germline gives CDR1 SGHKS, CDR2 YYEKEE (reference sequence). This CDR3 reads CASSRGLGLIAGELFF. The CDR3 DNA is TGTGCCAGCAGCAGGGGACTAGGTCTGATCGCCGGGGAGCTGTTTTTT.

CDR3 in amino acids: CSASPAETTREQYF. DNA of the CDR3: TGCAGTGCTAGTCCAGCGGAGACTACTCGGGAGCAGTACTTC. The chain uses TRBV20-1 and TRBJ2-7, with D maybe TRBD2 (5 bases). CDR1 DFQATT and CDR2 SNEGSKA come from the germline V gene (reference sequence). The CDR3 contains 14 residues. V dropped 3 bases and J dropped 7 bases, with 19 bases sitting between them.

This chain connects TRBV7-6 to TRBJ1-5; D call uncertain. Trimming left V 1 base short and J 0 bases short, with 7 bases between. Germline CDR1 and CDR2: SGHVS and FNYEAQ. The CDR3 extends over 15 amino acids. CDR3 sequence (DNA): TGTGCCAGCAGCTTAGACAGTTATAGCAATCAGCCCCAGCATTTT. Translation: CASSLDSYSNQPQHF.

The CDR3 loop reads CASSIRRDSSQPQHF. CDR3 DNA sequence: TGTGCCAGTAGTATAAGGCGGGACAGCTCTCAGCCCCAGCATTTT. The rearrangement joins TRBV19 to TRBJ1-5; 7 bases are a match to TRBD1. CDR1 and CDR2 (germline): LNHDA, SQIVND (reference sequence). This CDR3 has 15 residues. Trimming took 2 bases from V and 6 from J; bases not matched to a gene: 7. The complete variable domain, with remaining parts taken from reference TRBV19 and TRBJ1-5, reads DGGITQSPKYLFRKEGQNVTLSCEQNLNHDAMYWYRQDPGQGLRLIYYSQIVNDFQKGDIAEGYSVSREKKESFPLTVTSAQKNPTAFYLCASSIRRDSSQPQHFGDGTRLSIL.

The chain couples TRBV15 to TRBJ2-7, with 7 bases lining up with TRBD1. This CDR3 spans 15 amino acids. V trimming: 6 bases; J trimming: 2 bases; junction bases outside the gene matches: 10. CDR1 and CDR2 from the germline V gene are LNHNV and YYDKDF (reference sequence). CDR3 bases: TGTGCCACCAGTAGTATGGGGACAGCGGCCTACGAGCAGTACTTC. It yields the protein CATSSMGTAAYEQYF.

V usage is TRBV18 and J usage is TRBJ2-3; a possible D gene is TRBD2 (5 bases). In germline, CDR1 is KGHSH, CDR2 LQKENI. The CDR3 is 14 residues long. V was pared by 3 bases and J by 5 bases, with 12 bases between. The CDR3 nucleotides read TGTGCCAGCTCACCGAAGTCCGGAGGAGATACGCAGTATTTT. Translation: CASSPKSGGDTQYF.

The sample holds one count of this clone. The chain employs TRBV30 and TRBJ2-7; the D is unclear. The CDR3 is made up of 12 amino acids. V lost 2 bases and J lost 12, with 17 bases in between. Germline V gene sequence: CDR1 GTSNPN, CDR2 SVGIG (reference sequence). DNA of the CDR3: TGTGCCTGGAGTACAGACGCTACAACTCTGTACTTC. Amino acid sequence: CAWSTDATTLYF.

The CDR3 reads CASSYRGQEKLFF. The CDR3 DNA follows: TGTGCCAGCAGTTATAGGGGGCAGGAAAAACTGTTTTTT. The J gene is TRBJ1-4, the V gene TRBV6-5; 7 bases map to TRBD1. Losses at the gene ends were 3 bases for V and 8 bases for J; bases not matched to a gene: 3. The germline V gene has CDR1 MNHEY and CDR2 SVGAGI. The CDR3 contains 13 residues.

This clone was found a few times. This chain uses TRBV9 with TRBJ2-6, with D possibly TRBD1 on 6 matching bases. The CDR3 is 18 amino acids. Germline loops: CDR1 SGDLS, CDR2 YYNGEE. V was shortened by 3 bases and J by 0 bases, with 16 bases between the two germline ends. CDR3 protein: CASSARQERVSGANVLTF. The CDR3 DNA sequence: TGTGCCAGCAGCGCCAGACAGGAGAGGGTCTCTGGGGCCAACGTCCTGACTTTC. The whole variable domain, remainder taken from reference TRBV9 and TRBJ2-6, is DSGVTQTPKHLITATGQRVTLRCSPRSGDLSVYWYQQSLDQGLQFLIQYYNGEERAKGNILERFSAQQFPDLHSELNLSSLELGDSALYFCASSARQERVSGANVLTFGAGSRLTVL.